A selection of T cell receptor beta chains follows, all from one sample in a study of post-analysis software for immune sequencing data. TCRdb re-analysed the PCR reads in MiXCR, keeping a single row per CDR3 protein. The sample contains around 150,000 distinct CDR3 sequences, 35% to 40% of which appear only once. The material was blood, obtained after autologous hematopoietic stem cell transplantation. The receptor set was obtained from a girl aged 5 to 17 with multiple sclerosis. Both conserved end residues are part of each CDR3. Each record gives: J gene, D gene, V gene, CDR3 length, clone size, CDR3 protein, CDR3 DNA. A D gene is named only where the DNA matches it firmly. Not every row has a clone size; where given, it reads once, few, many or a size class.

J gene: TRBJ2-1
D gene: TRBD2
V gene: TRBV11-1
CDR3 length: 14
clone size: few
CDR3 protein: CASTSGSSYNEQFF
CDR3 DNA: TGTGCCAGCACTAGCGGAAGCTCCTACAATGAGCAGTTCTTC

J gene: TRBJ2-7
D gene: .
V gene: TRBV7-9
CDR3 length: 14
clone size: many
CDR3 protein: CASSEPSRAYEQYF
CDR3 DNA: TGTGCCAGCAGCGAACCATCCCGGGCTTACGAGCAGTACTTC

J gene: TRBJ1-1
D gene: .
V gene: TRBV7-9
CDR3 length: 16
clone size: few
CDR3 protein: CASSLIHLVENTEAFF
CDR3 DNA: TGTGCCAGCAGCTTAATTCATCTGGTGGAGAACACTGAAGCTTTCTTT

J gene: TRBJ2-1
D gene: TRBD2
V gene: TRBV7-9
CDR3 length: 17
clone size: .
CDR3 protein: CALIKTLGLAGGNEQFF
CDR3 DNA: TGTGCCCTAATTAAAACCTTGGGGCTAGCGGGAGGAAATGAGCAGTTCTTC

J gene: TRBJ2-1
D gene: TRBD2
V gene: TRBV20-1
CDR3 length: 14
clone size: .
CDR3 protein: CSARDPGLASEQFF
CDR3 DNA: TGCAGTGCTAGAGATCCGGGACTAGCATCTGAGCAGTTCTTC

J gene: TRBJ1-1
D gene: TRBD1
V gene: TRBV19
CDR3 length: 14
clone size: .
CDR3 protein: CASTTGGANTEAFF
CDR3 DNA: TGTGCCAGTACGACAGGGGGCGCCAACACTGAAGCTTTCTTT

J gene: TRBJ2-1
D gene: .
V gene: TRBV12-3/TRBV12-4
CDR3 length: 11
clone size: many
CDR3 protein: CASSVTQEQFF
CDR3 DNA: TGTGCCAGCAGCGTTACGCAAGAGCAGTTCTTC

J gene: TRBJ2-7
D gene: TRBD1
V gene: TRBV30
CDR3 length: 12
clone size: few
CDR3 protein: CAWSGTGLEQYF
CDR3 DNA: TGTGCCTGGAGTGGGACAGGTCTCGAGCAGTACTTC

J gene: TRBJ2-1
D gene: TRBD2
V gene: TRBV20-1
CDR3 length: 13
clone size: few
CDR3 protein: CSAAGLASNEQFF
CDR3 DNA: TGCAGTGCTGCGGGACTAGCATCCAATGAGCAGTTCTTC

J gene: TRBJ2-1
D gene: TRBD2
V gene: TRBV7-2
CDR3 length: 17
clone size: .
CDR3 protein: CASSLGGSGRASGTQFF
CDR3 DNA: TGTGCCAGCAGCTTAGGTGGTAGCGGGAGGGCCAGCGGGACCCAGTTCTTC

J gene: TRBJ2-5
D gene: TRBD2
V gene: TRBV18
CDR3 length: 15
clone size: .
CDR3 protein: CASSHGLASAETQYF
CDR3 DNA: TGTGCCAGCTCCCACGGACTAGCGAGTGCAGAGACCCAGTACTTC

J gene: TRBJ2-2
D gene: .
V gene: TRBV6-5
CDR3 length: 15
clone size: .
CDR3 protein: CASSYLGQPTGELFF
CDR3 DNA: TGTGCCAGCAGTTACCTCGGACAGCCCACCGGGGAGCTGTTTTTT

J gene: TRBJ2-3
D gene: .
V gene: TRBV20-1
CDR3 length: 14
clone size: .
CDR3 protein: CSASGEILTDTQYF
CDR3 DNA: TGCAGTGCTAGCGGGGAAATACTCACAGATACGCAGTATTTT

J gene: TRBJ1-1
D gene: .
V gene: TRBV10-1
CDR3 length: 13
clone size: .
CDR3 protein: CAGSAGIKTEAFF
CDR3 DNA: TGCGCCGGCAGTGCAGGGATTAAGACTGAAGCTTTCTTT

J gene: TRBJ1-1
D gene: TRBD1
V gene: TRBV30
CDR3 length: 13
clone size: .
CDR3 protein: CAWSPDRDTEAFF
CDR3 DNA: TGTGCCTGGAGTCCTGACAGGGACACTGAAGCTTTCTTT

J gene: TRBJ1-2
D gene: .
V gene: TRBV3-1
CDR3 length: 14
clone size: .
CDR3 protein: CASSQDRRAYGYTF
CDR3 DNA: TGTGCCAGCAGCCAAGATCGAAGGGCTTATGGCTACACCTTC

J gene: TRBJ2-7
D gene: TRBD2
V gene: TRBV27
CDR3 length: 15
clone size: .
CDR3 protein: CASRRVAGGRYEQYF
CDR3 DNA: TGTGCCAGCAGACGCGTGGCGGGAGGGCGCTACGAGCAGTACTTC

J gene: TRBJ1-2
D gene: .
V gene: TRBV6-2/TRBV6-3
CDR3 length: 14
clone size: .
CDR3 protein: CASTPQDEFYGYTF
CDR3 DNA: TGTGCCAGCACCCCCCAGGACGAGTTCTATGGCTACACCTTC

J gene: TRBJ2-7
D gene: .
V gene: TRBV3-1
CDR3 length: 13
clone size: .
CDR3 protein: CASSPSLFYEQYF
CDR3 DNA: TGTGCCAGCAGCCCCTCGCTTTTCTACGAGCAGTACTTC

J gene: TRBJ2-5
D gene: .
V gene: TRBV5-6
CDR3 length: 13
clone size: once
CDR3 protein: CASSLSLAREQHF
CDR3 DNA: TGTGCCAGCAGCTTGAGCCTCGCGCGTGAGCAGCACTTC

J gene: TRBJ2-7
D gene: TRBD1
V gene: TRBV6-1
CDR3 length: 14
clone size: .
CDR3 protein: CASSEDRGLYEQYF
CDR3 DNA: TGTGCCAGCAGTGAGGACAGGGGGCTATACGAGCAGTACTTC

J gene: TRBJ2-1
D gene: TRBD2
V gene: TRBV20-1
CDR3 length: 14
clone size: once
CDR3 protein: CSARSGEGYNEQFF
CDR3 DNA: TGCAGTGCCCGTTCGGGGGAGGGTTACAATGAGCAGTTCTTC

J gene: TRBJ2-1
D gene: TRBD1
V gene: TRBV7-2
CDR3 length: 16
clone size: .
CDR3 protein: CASSLRGSRGLNEQFF
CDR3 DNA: TGTGCCAGCAGCTTAAGGGGGAGCAGGGGGCTGAATGAGCAGTTCTTC

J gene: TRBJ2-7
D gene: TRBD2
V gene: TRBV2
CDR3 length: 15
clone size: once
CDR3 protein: CASSVALAAAYEQYF
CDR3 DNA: TGTGCCAGCAGTGTTGCCCTAGCGGCCGCCTACGAGCAGTACTTC

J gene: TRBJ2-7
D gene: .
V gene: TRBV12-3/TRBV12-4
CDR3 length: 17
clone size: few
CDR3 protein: CASSPFSSVATYYEQYF
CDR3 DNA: TGTGCCAGCAGTCCCTTCAGTAGTGTGGCGACCTACTACGAGCAGTACTTC

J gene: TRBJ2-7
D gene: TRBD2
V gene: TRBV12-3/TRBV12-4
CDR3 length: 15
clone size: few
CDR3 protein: CASSLRAGVIFEQYF
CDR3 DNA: TGTGCCAGCAGTTTAAGGGCGGGAGTGATTTTCGAGCAGTACTTC

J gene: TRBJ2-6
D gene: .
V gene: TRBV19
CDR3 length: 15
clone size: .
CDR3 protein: CASSHPSSGANVLTF
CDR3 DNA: TGTGCCAGTAGCCACCCAAGCTCTGGGGCCAACGTCCTGACTTTC

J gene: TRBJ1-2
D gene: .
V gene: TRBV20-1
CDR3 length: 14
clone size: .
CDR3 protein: CSAERGEGNYGYTF
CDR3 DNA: TGCAGTGCCGAACGAGGGGAGGGTAACTATGGCTACACCTTC

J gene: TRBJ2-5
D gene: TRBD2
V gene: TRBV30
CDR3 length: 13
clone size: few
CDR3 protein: CAWSVYSGETQYF
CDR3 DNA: TGTGCCTGGAGTGTTTATAGCGGGGAGACCCAGTACTTC

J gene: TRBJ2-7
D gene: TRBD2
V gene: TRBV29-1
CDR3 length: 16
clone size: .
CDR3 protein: CSVGNPGTSPSGEQYF
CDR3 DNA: TGCAGCGTTGGAAATCCCGGGACTAGCCCCTCGGGCGAGCAGTACTTC

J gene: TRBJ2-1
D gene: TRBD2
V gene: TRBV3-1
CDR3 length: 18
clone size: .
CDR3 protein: CASSQFLLSGRASAEQFF
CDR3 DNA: TGTGCCAGCAGCCAATTCCTCCTTAGCGGGAGGGCCTCGGCTGAGCAGTTCTTC

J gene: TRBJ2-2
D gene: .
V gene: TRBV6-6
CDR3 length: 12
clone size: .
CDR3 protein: CASSWVTGEPFF
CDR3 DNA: TGTGCCAGCAGTTGGGTCACCGGGGAGCCGTTTTTT

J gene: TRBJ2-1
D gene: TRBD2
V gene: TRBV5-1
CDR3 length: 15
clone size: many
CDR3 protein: CASSFSGGAYNEQFF
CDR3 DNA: TGCGCCAGCAGCTTTAGCGGGGGCGCCTACAATGAGCAGTTCTTC

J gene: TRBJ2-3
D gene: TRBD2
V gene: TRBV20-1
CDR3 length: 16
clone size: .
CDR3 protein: CSALFPTSGRTDTQYF
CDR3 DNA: TGCAGTGCTCTCTTCCCGACTAGCGGGAGAACAGATACGCAGTATTTT

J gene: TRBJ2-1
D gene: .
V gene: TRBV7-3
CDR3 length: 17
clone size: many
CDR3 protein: CASSPSALAFSNNEQFF
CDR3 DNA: TGTGCCAGCAGCCCTTCGGCACTAGCCTTCTCTAACAATGAGCAGTTCTTC

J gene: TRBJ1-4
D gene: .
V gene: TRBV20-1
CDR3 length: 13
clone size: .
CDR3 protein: CSAGGLGNEKLFF
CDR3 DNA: TGCAGTGCCGGGGGTCTGGGTAATGAAAAACTGTTTTTT

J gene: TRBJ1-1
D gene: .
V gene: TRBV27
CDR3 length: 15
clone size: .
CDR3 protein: CASSAHRNGDTEAFF
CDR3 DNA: TGTGCCAGCAGTGCGCACAGGAACGGTGACACTGAAGCTTTCTTT

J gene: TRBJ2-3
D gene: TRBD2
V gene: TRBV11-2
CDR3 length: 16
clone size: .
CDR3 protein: CASSRTSGSLTDTQYF
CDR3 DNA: TGTGCCAGCAGCCGGACTAGCGGGAGTTTAACAGATACGCAGTATTTT

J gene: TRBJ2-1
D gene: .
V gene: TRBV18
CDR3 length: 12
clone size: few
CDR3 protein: CASSPTEDEQFF
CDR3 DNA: TGTGCCAGCTCACCGACGGAAGATGAGCAGTTCTTC

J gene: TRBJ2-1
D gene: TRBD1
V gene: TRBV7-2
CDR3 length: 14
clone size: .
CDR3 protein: CASSEQTGGSEQFF
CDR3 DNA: TGTGCCAGCAGCGAACAGACAGGGGGCTCTGAGCAGTTCTTC

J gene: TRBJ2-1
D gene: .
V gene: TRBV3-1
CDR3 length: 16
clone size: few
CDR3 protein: CASSQAPWRGYNEQFF
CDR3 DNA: TGTGCCAGCAGCCAAGCGCCCTGGCGGGGATACAATGAGCAGTTCTTC

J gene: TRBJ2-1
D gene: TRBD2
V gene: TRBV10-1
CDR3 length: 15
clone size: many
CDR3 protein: CASSDRTSGINEQFF
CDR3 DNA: TGCGCCAGCAGTGACAGGACTAGCGGGATCAATGAGCAGTTCTTC

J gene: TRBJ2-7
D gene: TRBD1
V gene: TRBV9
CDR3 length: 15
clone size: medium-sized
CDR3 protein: CASSVSGTGGEEQYF
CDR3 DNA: TGTGCCAGCAGCGTTAGCGGGACAGGGGGGGAAGAGCAGTACTTC

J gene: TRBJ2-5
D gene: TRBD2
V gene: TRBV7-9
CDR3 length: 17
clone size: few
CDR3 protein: CASSVFGTSGLQETQYF
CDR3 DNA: TGTGCCAGCAGCGTCTTTGGTACTAGCGGTTTGCAAGAGACCCAGTACTTC

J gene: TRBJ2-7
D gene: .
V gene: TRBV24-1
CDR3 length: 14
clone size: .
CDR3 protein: CATSDHERFYEQYF
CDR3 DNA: TGTGCCACCAGTGATCATGAGCGTTTCTACGAGCAGTACTTC